The entry below gives a single T cell receptor beta chain sequence along with its context. What it recognizes is unknown. The sample belongs to a study of T cell responses to AZD1222 COVID-19 vaccine. Study background: Timing groups of about 4 and about 12 weeks for second doses were pooled. The study's findings and limits: White British donors predominated, females outnumbered males, and clonal diversity was possibly underestimated. Reports say nearly half of spike-specific TCRs go after unmutated variant regions. Vaccine-associated CD4 TCRs spanned spike, dominant at 160-218 and 743-854.

This CDR3 region has 14 residues. The protocol was immunoSEQ multiplex PCR, while the TCRdb copy is restricted to in-frame clones and leaves out a portion. Of approximately 79,000 clones in the sample, more than 70% were seen once. Sequences were derived from peripheral blood, sampled on day 0 of AZD1222 vaccination. The sequence was collected from an adult in good health. V gene TRBV7-5 combines with J gene TRBJ2-7; the listed D gene, TRBD1, was not tested against the DNA. TRBV7-5 is an annotated pseudogene. The CDR3 spells CVRSQRTGPYEQYF. CDR3 in DNA: TGTGTCAGAAGCCAACGGACAGGGCCCTACGAGCAGTACTTC.